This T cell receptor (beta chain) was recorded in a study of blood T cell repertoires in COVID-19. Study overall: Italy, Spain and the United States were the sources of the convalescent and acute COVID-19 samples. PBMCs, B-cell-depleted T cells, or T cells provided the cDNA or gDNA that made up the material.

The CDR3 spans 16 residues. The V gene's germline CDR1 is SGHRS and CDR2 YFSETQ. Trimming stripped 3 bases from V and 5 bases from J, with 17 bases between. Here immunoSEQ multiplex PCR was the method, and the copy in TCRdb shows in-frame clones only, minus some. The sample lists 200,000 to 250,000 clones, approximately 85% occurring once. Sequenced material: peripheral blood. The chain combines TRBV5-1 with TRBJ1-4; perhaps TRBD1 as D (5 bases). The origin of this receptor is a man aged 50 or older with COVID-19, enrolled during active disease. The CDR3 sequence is CASSSWEGRRNEKLFF. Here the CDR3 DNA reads TGCGCCAGCAGCTCGTGGGAGGGGAGGAGGAATGAAAAACTGTTTTTT.